This T cell receptor beta chain is drawn from a study of shared clonotypes between healthy human individuals (dated by TCRdb to the early 2020s). For the wider study: Two women and a few men aged 18 to 49 years were included in the cohort. For each donor, three plates each were used for CD4 naive and CD4 memory, two plates were used for CD8 naive, and one plate was used for CD8 memory. To estimate repertoire size and how much clonotypes are shared between individuals, the study performed deep sequencing of blood TCR repertoires from a few healthy adults. Different laboratories and diverse techniques were used to prepare libraries and sequence TCR repertoires, to increase sequencing depth and limit assay-specific biases. Between about 0.8 and 9 billion PBMCs per donor were obtained by leukapheresis. Study-wide conclusions, independent of this receptor: The small number of donors limited the genetic and exposure-history diversity represented. Naive subsets generally had larger estimated clonotype richness than memory subsets did. Compared with non-shared clonotypes, the clonotypes found in all four sorted-subset donors had higher generation probabilities. Sampling was restricted to blood, and TCR repertoires in tissues likely differ from the TCR repertoires found in blood. Rarefaction of sorted-subset datasets indicated incomplete sequencing despite the large sequencing depth. Sharing across a few donors was observed for around 5% of naive CD4, under 4% of naive CD8, over 2% of memory CD4, and around 0.4% of memory CD8 clonotypes. Based on pairwise subsampling, the degree of clonotype sharing among donors was expected to be affected by sequencing depth.

The cysteine opens and the phenylalanine closes a CDR3 of 15 amino acids. Only the CDR3 DNA stays, 45 bases, in frame from base 1. CDR1 is given as SGHKS and CDR2 as YYEKEE, both from the germline V gene (reference sequence). At the junction V is shortened by 2 bases and J by 5 bases; bases outside the gene matches: 7. The donors were healthy, HIV-negative adults with no recently reported acute infections or vaccinations. Every donor was a Caucasian adult living in Nashville, Tennessee, USA. CD4+ T cells were enriched through magnetic negative selection, after which naive cells were positively selected on CD45RA and the remaining negative fraction served as the memory subset. Blood was obtained by leukapheresis, after which PBMCs were separated by Ficoll-Histopaque density gradient centrifugation and cryopreserved in liquid nitrogen vapor phase. Purity and quantity of every magnetically sorted T cell population were checked by analytical flow cytometry. Genomic DNA was isolated from each sorted fraction and quantified by UV absorbance on a Nanodrop 2000c.

Using the deep immunoSEQ assay, multiplex PCR amplified TCR CDR3 regions from genomic DNA. Extracted genomic DNA from each cell subset was spread evenly across all wells of several immunoSEQ 96-well plates, with each plate serving as a replicate. For sorted subsets, around 200 ng genomic DNA, equal to approximately 30,000 T cell genomes, was loaded into each replicate PCR. Purified libraries were quantified with a Qubit 3.0 fluorometer, sized on a Bioanalyzer 2100, and re-quantified with the KAPA Library Quantification kit. Every immunoSEQ 96-well plate was sequenced on a separate single-read 150-cycle Illumina NextSeq 550 flow cell. Concerning the study's data processing: Because only junctional sequences without quality scores were contained in the immunoSEQ output, filtering matching that applied to full-length reads could not be performed. To assign V/J genes and CDR3, sequences were annotated using PyIR, a Python wrapper for IgBLAST v1.9, with IMGT germline references. Reads were filtered out if the reads had weak V/J assignments (E-value above 1e-6), no CDR3, stop codons, out-of-frame junctions, or ambiguous translated residues. V3J clonotypes were defined by identical inferred V gene, J gene, and CDR3 amino acid sequence. To compute the percentage overlap between repertoires, the number of shared unique clonotypes was divided by the size of the smaller repertoire. Three approaches were used to assess repertoire richness: RTK rarefaction, the Chao1 estimator, and Recon v2.1 estimates of unobserved clonotypes. OLGA was used to compute generation probabilities for all TCRbeta clonotypes that the gDNA method yielded from a few donors. Drawn from immuneACCESS, this table holds only the in-frame rearrangements with V and J called that TCRdb kept. Clones are partly lost; checked studies trace under half to an unresolved V gene and leave the rest unexplained. The V and J calls and the clone size are those of that table, but D and trimming were determined from the DNA. The sample table holds 150,000 to 200,000 clones, of which about 93% were seen once. The ten largest clones add up to 0.067% of the sample.

This clone was recorded only once. The antigen it binds to is not known. Base qualities are not at hand, and no much larger clone is one base apart. The origin of this receptor is a woman in her twenties or thirties in good health. Recombination joined TRBV5-5 with TRBJ2-3; the junction holds 8 bases that match TRBD1. The sequencing input was naive CD4+ T cells sorted from blood. Read against the paper, the sample's cell subset or site label means: CD45RA+ positively selected. The DNA is TGTGCCAGCAGCTTCCAATACACAGGGGGAGATACGCAGTATTTT. Translated, it reads CASSFQYTGGDTQYF.